Below, 6 T cell receptor beta chains from the same sample are listed, as sequenced in a study of T-cell reconstitution after alpha-beta-depleted transplantation in children. Preparing the TCRbeta library involved the use of unique molecular identifiers. One entry per CDR3 protein results from TCRdb running MiXCR on the PCR reads. The sample consists of around 670,000 distinct CDR3 sequences, around 12% of them appearing once. This specimen consisted of PBMCs, obtained before TCRalphabeta/CD19-depleted stem cell transplant. The source of these receptors is a girl aged 2-9 years with congenital amegakaryocytic thrombocytopenia, due to receive a stem cell transplant.

The J gene is TRBJ2-7, the V gene TRBV7-2; no definite D call. Germline V gene sequence: CDR1 SGHTA, CDR2 FQGNSA. Trimming shortened V by 2 bases and J by 0 bases, and 14 bases separated the two germline ends. This CDR3 is built from 16 residues. The DNA for the CDR3 is TGTGCCAGCAGCTTAATTTTTTCGCGGAACTCCTACGAGCAGTACTTC. Protein product: CASSLIFSRNSYEQYF.

V gene TRBV3-1 combines with J gene TRBJ2-5, with 10 bases matching TRBD2. This CDR3 has 16 residues. Germline-derived CDR1 and CDR2 are LGHDT and YNNKEL (reference sequence). J was trimmed by 0 bases and V by 4 bases; bases with no gene match: 5. The CDR3 reads CASSRLAGGYQETQYF. The CDR3 DNA sequence: TGTGCCAGCAGCCGTTTAGCGGGAGGATACCAAGAGACCCAGTACTTC.

The genes are TRBV6-1 and TRBJ2-7; D is unclear. The V end lost 3 bases, the J end lost 1 base, and 13 bases lay between the germline ends. The CDR3 is 15 residues long. CDR1 and CDR2 from the germline V gene are MNHNS and SASEGT. CDR3 amino acids: CASSDIVANSYEQYF. The CDR3, as DNA: TGTGCCAGCAGTGACATAGTCGCAAATTCCTACGAGCAGTACTTC.

This clonotype occurred a few times. The gene calls are TRBV5-1 and TRBJ1-4; D unresolved. V was shortened by 4 bases and J by 3 bases, with 16 bases between the two germline ends. This CDR3 is 16 amino acids long. Germline loops: CDR1 SGHRS, CDR2 YFSETQ. This CDR3 reads CASSTRLAGANEKLFF. In nucleotides, the CDR3 is TGCGCCAGCAGCACCCGCCTGGCCGGAGCTAATGAAAAACTGTTTTTT.

Many counts were recorded for this clonotype. This chain joins TRBV5-1 and TRBJ2-5; the D is unclear. Trimming shortened V by 5 bases and J by 4 bases, and 9 bases separated the two germline ends. Germline loops: CDR1 SGHRS, CDR2 YFSETQ. CDR3 length: 12 amino acids. CDR3 in amino acids: CASSPGGETQYF. For the CDR3, the DNA is TGCGCCAGCAGTCCAGGTGGAGAGACCCAGTACTTC.

This clonotype appeared a few times. The chain couples TRBV28 to TRBJ2-7; TRBD1 matches at 8 bases. CDR3 size: 15 residues. The germline CDR1 and CDR2 sequences are MDHEN and SYDVKM. Unmatched junction bases numbered 7, after V lost 3 bases and J lost 3 bases. CDR3 sequence (DNA): TGTGCCAGCAGTTTCGGGATGGGACAGGTCTACGAGCAGTACTTC. Translation: CASSFGMGQVYEQYF.